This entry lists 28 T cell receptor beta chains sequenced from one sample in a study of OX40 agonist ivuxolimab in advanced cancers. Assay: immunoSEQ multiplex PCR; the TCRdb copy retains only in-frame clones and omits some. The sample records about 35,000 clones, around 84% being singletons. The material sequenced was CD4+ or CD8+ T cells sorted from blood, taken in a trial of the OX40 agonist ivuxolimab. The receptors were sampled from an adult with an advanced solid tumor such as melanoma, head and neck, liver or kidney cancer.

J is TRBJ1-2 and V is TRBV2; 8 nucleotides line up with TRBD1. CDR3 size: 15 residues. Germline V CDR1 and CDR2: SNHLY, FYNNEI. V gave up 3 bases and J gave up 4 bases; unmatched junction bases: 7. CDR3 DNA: TGTGCCAGCAGTGATGTCCCGACAGGGGCCTATGGCTACACCTTC. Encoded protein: CASSDVPTGAYGYTF. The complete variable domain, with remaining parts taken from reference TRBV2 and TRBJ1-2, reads EPEVTQTPSHQVTQMGQEVILRCVPISNHLYFYWYRQILGQKVEFLVSFYNNEISEKSEIFDDQFSVERPDGSNFTLKIRSTKLEDSAMYFCASSDVPTGAYGYTFGSGTRLTVV.

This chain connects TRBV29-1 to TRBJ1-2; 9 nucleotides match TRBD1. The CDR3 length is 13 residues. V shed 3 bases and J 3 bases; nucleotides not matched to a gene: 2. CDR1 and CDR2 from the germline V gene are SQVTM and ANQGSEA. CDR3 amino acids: CSVDGQGHYGYTF. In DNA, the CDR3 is TGCAGCGTTGACGGACAGGGGCACTATGGCTACACCTTC. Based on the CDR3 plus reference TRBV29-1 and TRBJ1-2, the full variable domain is SAVISQKPSRDICQRGTSLTIQCQVDSQVTMMFWYRQQPGQSLTLIATANQGSEATYESGFVIDKFPISRPNLTFSTLTVSNMSPEDSSIYLCSVDGQGHYGYTFGSGTRLTVV.

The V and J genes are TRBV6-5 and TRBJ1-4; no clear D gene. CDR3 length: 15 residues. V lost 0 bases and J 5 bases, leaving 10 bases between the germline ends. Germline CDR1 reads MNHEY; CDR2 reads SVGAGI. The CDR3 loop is CASSYSSTLNEKLFF. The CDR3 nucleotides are TGTGCCAGCAGTTACTCGAGCACCCTAAATGAAAAACTGTTTTTT.

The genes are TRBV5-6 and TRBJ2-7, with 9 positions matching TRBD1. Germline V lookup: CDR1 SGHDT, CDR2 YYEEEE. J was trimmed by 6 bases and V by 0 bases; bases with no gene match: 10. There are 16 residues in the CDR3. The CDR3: CASSLGLGTGLVEQYF. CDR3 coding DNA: TGTGCCAGCAGCTTGGGGCTAGGGACAGGGTTGGTCGAGCAGTACTTC.

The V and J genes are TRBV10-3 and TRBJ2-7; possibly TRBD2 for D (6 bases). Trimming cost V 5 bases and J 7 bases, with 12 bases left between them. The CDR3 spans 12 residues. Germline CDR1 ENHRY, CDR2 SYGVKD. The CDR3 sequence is CAISPQEGEQYF. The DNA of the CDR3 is TGTGCCATCAGTCCCCAGGAGGGTGAGCAGTACTTC.

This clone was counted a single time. The CDR3 bases are TGTGCCAGCACCTGGGGTGGCGAGCAGTACTTC. It codes for CASTWGGEQYF. This chain links TRBV2 with TRBJ2-7; D remains ambiguous. Germline V lookup: CDR1 SNHLY, CDR2 FYNNEI. V lost 7 bases, J lost 6 bases, and 10 bases lay in between. This CDR3 has 11 residues.

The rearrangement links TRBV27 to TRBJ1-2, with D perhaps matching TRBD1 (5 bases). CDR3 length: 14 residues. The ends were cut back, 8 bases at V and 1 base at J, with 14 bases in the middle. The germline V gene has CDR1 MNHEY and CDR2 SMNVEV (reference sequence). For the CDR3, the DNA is TGTGCCAGCCGCTCTCGGGACTATAACTATGGCTACACCTTC. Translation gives CASRSRDYNYGYTF.

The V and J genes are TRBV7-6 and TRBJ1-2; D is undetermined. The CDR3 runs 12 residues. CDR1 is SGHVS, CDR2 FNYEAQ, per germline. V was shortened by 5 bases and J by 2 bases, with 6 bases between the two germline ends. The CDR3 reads CASSPPNYGYTF. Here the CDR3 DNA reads TGTGCCAGCAGCCCCCCCAACTATGGCTACACCTTC.

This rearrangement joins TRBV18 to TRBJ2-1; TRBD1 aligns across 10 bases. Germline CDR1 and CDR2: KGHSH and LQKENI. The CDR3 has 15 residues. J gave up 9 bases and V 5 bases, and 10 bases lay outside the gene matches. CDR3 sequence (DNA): TGTGCCAGCTCATCTCCGGGACAGGGGCGGATTGAGCAGTTCTTC. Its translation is CASSSPGQGRIEQFF.

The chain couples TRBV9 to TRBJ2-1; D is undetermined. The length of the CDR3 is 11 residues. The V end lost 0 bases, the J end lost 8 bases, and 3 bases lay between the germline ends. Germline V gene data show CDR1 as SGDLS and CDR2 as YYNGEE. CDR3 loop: CASSVADEQFF. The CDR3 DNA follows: TGTGCCAGCAGCGTAGCGGATGAGCAGTTCTTC.

CDR3 nucleotide sequence: TGCAGTGCTTCCCCAATGGGTGAGCAGTTCTTC. Amino acid sequence: CSASPMGEQFF. The rearrangement uses TRBV20-1 and TRBJ2-1, with D hard to call. Trimming stripped 5 bases from V and 9 bases from J, with 11 bases between. The length of the CDR3 is 11 residues. CDR1 and CDR2 (germline): DFQATT, SNEGSKA (reference sequence).

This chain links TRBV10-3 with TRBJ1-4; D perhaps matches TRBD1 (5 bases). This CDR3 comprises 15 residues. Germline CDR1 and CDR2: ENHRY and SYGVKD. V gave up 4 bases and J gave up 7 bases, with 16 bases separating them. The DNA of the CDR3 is TGTGCCATCAGTGGGGGCCCGAAGTTTGGTGAAAAACTGTTTTTT. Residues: CAISGGPKFGEKLFF.

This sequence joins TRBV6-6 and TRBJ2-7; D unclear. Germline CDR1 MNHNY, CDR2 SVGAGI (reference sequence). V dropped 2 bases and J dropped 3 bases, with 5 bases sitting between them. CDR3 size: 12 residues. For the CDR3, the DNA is TGTGCCAGCAGTTACGGGTACTACGAGCAGTACTTC. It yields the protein CASSYGYYEQYF.

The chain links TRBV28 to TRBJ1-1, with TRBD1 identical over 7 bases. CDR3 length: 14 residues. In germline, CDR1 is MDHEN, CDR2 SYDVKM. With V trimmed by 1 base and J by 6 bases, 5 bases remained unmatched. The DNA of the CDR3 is TGTGCCAGCAGTTTATCGACAGGGCTGGCTGAAGCTTTCTTT. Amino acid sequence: CASSLSTGLAEAFF.

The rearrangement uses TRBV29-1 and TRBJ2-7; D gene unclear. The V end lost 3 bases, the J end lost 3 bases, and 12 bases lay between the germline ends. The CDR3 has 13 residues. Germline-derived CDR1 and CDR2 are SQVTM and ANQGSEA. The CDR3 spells CSVEGWSSYEQYF. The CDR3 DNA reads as TGCAGCGTTGAGGGCTGGTCTAGCTACGAGCAGTACTTC.

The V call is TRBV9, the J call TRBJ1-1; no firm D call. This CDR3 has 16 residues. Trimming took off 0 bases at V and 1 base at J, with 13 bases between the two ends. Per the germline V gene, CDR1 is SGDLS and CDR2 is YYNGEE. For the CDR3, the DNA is TGTGCCAGCAGCGTAGAGGCGGTCATCCCGAACACTGAAGCTTTCTTT. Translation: CASSVEAVIPNTEAFF.

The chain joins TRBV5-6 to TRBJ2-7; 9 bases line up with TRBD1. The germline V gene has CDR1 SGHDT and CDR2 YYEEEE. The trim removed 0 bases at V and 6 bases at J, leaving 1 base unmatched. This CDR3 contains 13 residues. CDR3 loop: CASSLGTGAEQYF. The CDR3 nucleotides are TGTGCCAGCAGCTTGGGGACAGGGGCCGAGCAGTACTTC.

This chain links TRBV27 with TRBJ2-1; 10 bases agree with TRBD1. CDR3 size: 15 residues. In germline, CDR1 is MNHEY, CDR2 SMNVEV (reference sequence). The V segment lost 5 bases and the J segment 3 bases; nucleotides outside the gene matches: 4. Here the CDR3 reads CASSETGGHYNEQFF. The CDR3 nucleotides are TGTGCCAGCAGTGAGACAGGGGGCCACTACAATGAGCAGTTCTTC.

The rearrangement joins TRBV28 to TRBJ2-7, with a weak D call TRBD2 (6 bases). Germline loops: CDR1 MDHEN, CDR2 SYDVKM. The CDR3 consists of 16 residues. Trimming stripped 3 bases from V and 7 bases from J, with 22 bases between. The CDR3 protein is CASSFPNSRTEGEQYF. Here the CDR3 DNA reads TGTGCCAGCAGTTTCCCTAATTCTCGGACGGAGGGGGAGCAGTACTTC. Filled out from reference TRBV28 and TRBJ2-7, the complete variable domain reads DVKVTQSSRYLVKRTGEKVFLECVQDMDHENMFWYRQDPGLGLRLIYFSYDVKMKEKGDIPEGYSVSREKKERFSLILESASTNQTSMYLCASSFPNSRTEGEQYFGPGTRLTVT.

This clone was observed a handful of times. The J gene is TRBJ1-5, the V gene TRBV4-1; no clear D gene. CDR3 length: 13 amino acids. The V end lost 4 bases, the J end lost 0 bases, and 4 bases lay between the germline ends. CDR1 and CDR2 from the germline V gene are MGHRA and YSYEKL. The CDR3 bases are TGCGCCAGCAGCCTGAATAGCAATCAGCCCCAGCATTTT. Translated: CASSLNSNQPQHF.

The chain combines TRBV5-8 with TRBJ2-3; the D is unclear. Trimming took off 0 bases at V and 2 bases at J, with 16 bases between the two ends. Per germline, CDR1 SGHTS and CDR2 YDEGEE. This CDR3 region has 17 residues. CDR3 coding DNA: TGTGCCAGCAGCTTGGCCTACGACTCAGATATCACAGATACGCAGTATTTT. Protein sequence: CASSLAYDSDITDTQYF.

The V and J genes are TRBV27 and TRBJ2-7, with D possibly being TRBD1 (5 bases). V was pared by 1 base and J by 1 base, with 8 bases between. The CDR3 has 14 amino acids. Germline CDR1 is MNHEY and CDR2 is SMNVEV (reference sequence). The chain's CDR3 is CASSLYQGSYEQYF. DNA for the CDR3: TGTGCCAGCAGTTTATATCAGGGATCCTACGAGCAGTACTTC.

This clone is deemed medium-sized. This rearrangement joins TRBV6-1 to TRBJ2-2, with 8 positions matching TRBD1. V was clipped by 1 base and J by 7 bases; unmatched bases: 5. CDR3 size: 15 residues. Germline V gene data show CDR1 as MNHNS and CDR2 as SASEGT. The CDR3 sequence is CASSEEAGGGGELFF. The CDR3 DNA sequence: TGTGCCAGCAGTGAAGAGGCAGGGGGCGGCGGGGAGCTGTTTTTT.

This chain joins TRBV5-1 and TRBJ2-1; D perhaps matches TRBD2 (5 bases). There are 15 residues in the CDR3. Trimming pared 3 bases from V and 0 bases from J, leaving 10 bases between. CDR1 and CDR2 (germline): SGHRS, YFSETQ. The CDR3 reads CASSYEGSSYNEQFF. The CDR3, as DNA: TGCGCCAGCAGCTACGAGGGAAGCTCCTACAATGAGCAGTTCTTC.

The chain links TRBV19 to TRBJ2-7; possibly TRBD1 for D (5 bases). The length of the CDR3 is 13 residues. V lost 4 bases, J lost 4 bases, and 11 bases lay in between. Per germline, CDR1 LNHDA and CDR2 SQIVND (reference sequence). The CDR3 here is CASSRGDRYEQYF. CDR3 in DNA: TGTGCCAGTAGTAGGGGCGATAGGTACGAGCAGTACTTC.

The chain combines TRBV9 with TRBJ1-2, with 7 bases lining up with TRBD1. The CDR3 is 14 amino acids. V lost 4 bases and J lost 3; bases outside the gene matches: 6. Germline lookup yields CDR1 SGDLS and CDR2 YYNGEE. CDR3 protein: CASSPGDRDYGYTF. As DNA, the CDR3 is TGTGCCAGCAGCCCAGGGGACAGAGACTATGGCTACACCTTC.

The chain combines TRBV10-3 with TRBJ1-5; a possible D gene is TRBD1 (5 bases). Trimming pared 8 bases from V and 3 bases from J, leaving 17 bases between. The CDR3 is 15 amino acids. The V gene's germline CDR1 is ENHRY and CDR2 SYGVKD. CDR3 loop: CAIGTGTGINQPQHF. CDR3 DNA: TGTGCCATCGGGACCGGGACGGGAATCAATCAGCCCCAGCATTTT.

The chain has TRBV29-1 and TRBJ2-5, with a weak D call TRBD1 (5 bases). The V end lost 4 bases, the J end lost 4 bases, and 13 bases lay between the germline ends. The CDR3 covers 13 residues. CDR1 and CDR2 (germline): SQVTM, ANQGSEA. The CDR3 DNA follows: TGCAGCGTTGTTGGCAGGGTCATAGAGACCCAGTACTTC. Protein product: CSVVGRVIETQYF.